This T cell receptor (beta chain) is from a study of T cell changes during pregnancy in multiple sclerosis (dated by TCRdb to the late 2010s). With regard to the full study: Changes in the T cell repertoire over the course of pregnancy were examined in this study in women with multiple sclerosis.

At the junction V is shortened by 0 bases and J by 2 bases, with 6 bases in between. In the germline V gene (reference sequence), CDR1 corresponds to LNHNV and CDR2 to YYDKDF. The CDR3 goes from the cysteine to the phenylalanine over 14 residues. The CDR3 DNA has 42 bases and is translated from base 1. The library was obtained by the immunoSEQ multiplex PCR assay. The immuneACCESS repertoire file appears here via TCRdb, limited to in-frame rearrangements. These files lack a portion of the clones; in checked studies, under half of the deficit traces to unresolved V genes, and the cause of the others is not known. This sample is represented by 80,000 to 130,000 clones; almost 95% of them were singletons. Of the sample, over 0.8% falls within the top ten clones. In the case of this clone: Its antigen specificity is not known. No base qualities exist here, and no much larger clone lies one base off it.

The chain was built from TRBV15 and TRBJ2-3; no confident D gene assignment can be made. The sequence came from a female donor with multiple sclerosis, enrolled in a pregnancy study. The sequencing here drew on peripheral blood, taken before pregnancy. The DNA sequence is TGTGCCACCAGCAGAGAGGGCTACACAGATACGCAGTATTTT. Its protein is CATSREGYTDTQYF.